This entry lists 13 T cell receptor beta chains sequenced from one sample in a study of T-cell reconstitution after alpha-beta-depleted transplantation in children. A TCRbeta library incorporating unique molecular identifiers was prepared. A single record per CDR3 protein comes from TCRdb applying MiXCR to the PCR reads. The sample lists roughly 200,000 distinct CDR3 sequences, approximately 11% occurring once. The sequencing here drew on PBMCs, taken before TCRalphabeta/CD19-depleted stem cell transplant. Receptor source: a child less than two years old with acute myeloid leukemia, due to receive a stem cell transplant.

This clonotype was seen many times. The chain uses TRBV12-3 or TRBV12-4 and TRBJ2-2; D is undetermined. The CDR3 spans 13 residues. V was clipped by 6 bases and J by 6 bases, with 11 bases between them. DNA for the CDR3: TGTGCCAGCAGCCCCAACACCGCCGGGGAGCTGTTTTTT. Its protein product is CASSPNTAGELFF.

The chain employs TRBV15 and TRBJ1-2; D remains ambiguous. Germline V lookup: CDR1 LNHNV, CDR2 YYDKDF (reference sequence). The CDR3 length is 13 residues. V was trimmed by 3 bases and J by 8 bases, leaving 13 bases between them. CDR3 in amino acids: CATSSGTSRGYTF. The CDR3 nucleotides read TGTGCCACCAGCAGCGGAACCTCGCGGGGCTACACCTTC.

Ten or more counts support this clonotype. CDR3 nucleotide sequence: TGTGCCAGCAGCGCGCCTAGCACAGATACGCAGTATTTT. Translation gives CASSAPSTDTQYF. This chain uses TRBV7-2 with TRBJ2-3; D not certain. The CDR3 totals 13 residues. Germline loops: CDR1 SGHTA, CDR2 FQGNSA. V was cut by 5 bases and J by 0 bases, with 6 bases left in between.

This clonotype appeared many times. The gene calls are TRBV7-9 and TRBJ1-3, with 7 bases lining up with TRBD1. The CDR3 totals 11 residues. V dropped 5 bases and J dropped 10; count of bases not matched to a gene: 2. CDR1 and CDR2 (germline): SEHNR, FQNEAQ (reference sequence). This chain's CDR3 is CASSTQGTIYF. The DNA for the CDR3 is TGTGCCAGCAGCACACAGGGGACCATATATTTT.

The rearrangement uses TRBV28 and TRBJ2-2; 7 bases align to TRBD1. There are 14 residues in the CDR3. V was pared by 6 bases and J by 1 base, with 2 bases of the junction left unmatched. CDR1 is MDHEN and CDR2 is SYDVKM in the germline V gene. The CDR3 loop reads CASRTGMNTGELFF. Written as DNA, the CDR3 is TGTGCCAGCAGGACAGGGATGAACACCGGGGAGCTGTTTTTT.

This clonotype was counted a few times. The rearrangement uses TRBV5-1 and TRBJ2-1; D remains unclear. Germline values: CDR1 SGHRS, CDR2 YFSETQ. Trimming cost V 2 bases and J 1 base, with 13 bases left between them. CDR3 length: 16 residues. This chain's CDR3 is CASSFRAMGSYNEQFF. As DNA, the CDR3 is TGCGCCAGCAGCTTCCGGGCCATGGGGTCCTACAATGAGCAGTTCTTC.

On this clonotype: A much more abundant neighbour one base away suggests this may be a read error. The V and J genes are TRBV3-1 and TRBJ2-2; D is unresolved. The CDR3 consists of 15 residues. The germline gives CDR1 LGHDT, CDR2 YNNKEL (reference sequence). The CDR3 protein is CATSQAPLYTGELFF. CDR3 DNA: TGTGCCACCAGCCAAGCCCCCCTGTACACCGGGGAGCTGTTTTTT. Supplemented by reference TRBV3-1 and TRBJ2-2, the full variable domain reads DTAVSQTPKYLVTQMGNDKSIKCEQNLGHDTMYWYKQDSKKFLKIMFSYNNKELIINETVPNRFSPKSPDKAHLNLHINSLELGDSAVYFCATSQAPLYTGELFFGEGSRLTVL.

This clonotype has at least ten counts. The chain couples TRBV7-2 to TRBJ2-7, with 7 nucleotides matching TRBD1. This CDR3 spans 14 amino acids. The V gene end was trimmed by 7 bases and the J gene end by 5 bases; junction bases not matched to a gene: 11. From germline, CDR1 is SGHTA and CDR2 FQGNSA. This chain's CDR3 is CASTNGQGVNEQYF. The CDR3 bases are TGTGCCAGCACCAACGGGCAGGGGGTAAACGAGCAGTACTTC.

This clonotype was observed at least ten times. This chain links TRBV6-2 or TRBV6-3 with TRBJ2-1; D possibly corresponds to TRBD2 (6 bases). Germline values: CDR1 MNHEY, CDR2 SVGEGT. This CDR3 spans 17 amino acids. V was clipped by 0 bases and J by 3 bases, with 15 bases between them. CDR3 in DNA: TGTGCCAGCAGTTACTCCTTACTAGCTTCGGGCTACAATGAGCAGTTCTTC. Amino acids: CASSYSLLASGYNEQFF.

At least ten counts were recorded for this clonotype. The chain combines TRBV7-9 with TRBJ2-2; 8 bases are shared with TRBD2. Trimming at V came to 5 bases and at J to 5 bases, leaving 7 bases not matched to a gene. The CDR3 contains 15 residues. Germline CDR1 reads SEHNR; CDR2 reads FQNEAQ (reference sequence). CDR3 protein: CASSRAGAGTGELFF. DNA for the CDR3: TGTGCCAGCAGCCGAGCGGGAGCGGGTACCGGGGAGCTGTTTTTT.

Many counts were recorded for this clonotype. The V and J genes are TRBV12-3 or TRBV12-4 and TRBJ1-1; weak D call: TRBD1 (5 bases). The CDR3 loop spans 14 amino acids. With 3 bases removed from V and 5 bases from J, the gap between germline ends came to 13 bases. CDR3 nucleotide sequence: TGTGCCAGCAGTTTCTCAGGGAGGAGGACTGAAGCTTTCTTT. It yields the protein CASSFSGRRTEAFF.

The table lists this clonotype with many counts. The chain is built from TRBV11-2 and TRBJ2-7; 8 bases line up with TRBD1. Germline V gives CDR1 SGHAT, CDR2 FQNNGV. Trimming at V came to 3 bases and at J to 2 bases, leaving 3 bases not matched to a gene. The CDR3 extends over 14 amino acids. CDR3 nucleotides: TGTGCCAGCAGCTTGGGACAGGTGGCCTACGAGCAGTACTTC. Translation: CASSLGQVAYEQYF.

This clonotype was seen just once. A much larger clone differs by one base, so this may be a read error. In this CDR3 the conserved last residue, phenylalanine or tryptophan, is missing, so a read error is likely. The chain recombines TRBV28 with TRBJ2-3, with TRBD1 matching over 11 bases. Losses at the gene ends were 3 bases for V and 5 bases for J; bases not matched to a gene: 7. CDR3 size: 16 residues. Germline V gene sequence: CDR1 MDHEN, CDR2 SYDVKM. CDR3 in amino acids: CASSLPGTGGRDTQYL. In DNA, the CDR3 is TGTGCCAGCAGTTTGCCCGGGACAGGGGGGAGAGATACGCAGTATTTG.